Sequencing of this T cell receptor beta chain was carried out in a study of blood T cell repertoires in COVID-19. The CDR3 extends over 13 amino acids. The V gene lost 6 bases and the J gene lost 6 bases, with 12 bases spanning the gap. Per the original data handling: Amplification with reference gene primers provided the estimates of nucleated cell counts. Profiled with immunoSEQ multiplex PCR; TCRdb holds only in-frame clones, not every one. The V and J calls and clone size come from that table; D and trimming were worked out from the DNA. The sample carries a few hundred thousand clones, 80% to 85% recorded once. This clone was counted a few times.

Material: peripheral blood. This sequence originates from a person aged 65 to 79 with COVID-19, enrolled during active disease. This chain uses TRBV12-3 or TRBV12-4 with TRBJ1-5; tentatively, D is TRBD1 (5 bases). The CDR3 DNA is TGTGCCAGCAGGCTGGGGGAGGGTCAGCCCCAGCATTTT. Amino acid sequence: CASRLGEGQPQHF.